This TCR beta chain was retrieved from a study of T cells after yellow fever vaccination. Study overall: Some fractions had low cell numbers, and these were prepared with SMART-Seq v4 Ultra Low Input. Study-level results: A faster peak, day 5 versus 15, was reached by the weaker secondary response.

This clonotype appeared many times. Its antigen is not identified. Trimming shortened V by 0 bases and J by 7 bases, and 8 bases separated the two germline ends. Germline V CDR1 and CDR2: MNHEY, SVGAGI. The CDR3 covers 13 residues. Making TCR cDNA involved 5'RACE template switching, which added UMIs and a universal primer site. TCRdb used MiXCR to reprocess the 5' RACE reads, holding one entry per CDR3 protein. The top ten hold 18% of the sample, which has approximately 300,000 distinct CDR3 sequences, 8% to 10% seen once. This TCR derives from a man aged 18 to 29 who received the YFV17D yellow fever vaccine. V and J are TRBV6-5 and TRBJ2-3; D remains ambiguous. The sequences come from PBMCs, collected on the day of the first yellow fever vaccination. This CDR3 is CASSYSRINTQYF. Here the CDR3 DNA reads TGTGCCAGCAGTTACTCTCGAATTAATACGCAGTATTTT.